The 19 T cell receptor beta chains below all came from one sample that was sequenced in a study of CD8 T cells in ankylosing spondylitis. Study observations and caveats: A motif of several highly homologous TCR beta variants was seen as apparently characteristic of ankylosing spondylitis blood.

The antigens for these receptors are not known. In TCRdb, the 5' RACE reads were re-called with MiXCR into one record per CDR3 protein. The table shows 200,000 to 250,000 distinct CDR3 sequences, with roughly 18% occurring only once. The sequenced sample consisted of blood, either unsorted or a sorted T cell fraction (not recorded which). These receptors were taken from a male donor with ankylosing spondylitis.

This clonotype was counted many times. The rearrangement joins TRBV27 to TRBJ1-2, with unresolved D. The germline gives CDR1 MNHEY, CDR2 SMNVEV (reference sequence). The CDR3 covers 13 residues. Trimming left V 6 bases short and J 4 bases short, with 12 bases between. CDR3 loop: CASRPIQSYGYTF. The CDR3 DNA follows: TGTGCCAGCAGGCCGATTCAATCCTATGGCTACACCTTC.

The V call is TRBV4-2, the J call TRBJ2-2; D ambiguous. The germline gives CDR1 LGHNA, CDR2 YNFKEQ. The length of the CDR3 is 17 residues. V was cut by 1 base and J by 4 bases, with 16 bases left in between. CDR3 in DNA: TGTGCCAGCAGCCAAGGACGAATTCTAGTGGGCACCGGGGAGCTGTTTTTT. Translated, it gives CASSQGRILVGTGELFF.

Ten or more counts support this clonotype. This chain connects TRBV12-3 or TRBV12-4 to TRBJ2-7; D is possibly TRBD1 or TRBD2 (5 bases each). The CDR3 loop spans 12 amino acids. Trimming pared 2 bases from V and 5 bases from J, leaving 7 bases between. In DNA, the CDR3 is TGTGCCAGCAGTTTATGGGGGAACGAGCAGTACTTC. Protein: CASSLWGNEQYF.

The V call is TRBV12-3 or TRBV12-4, the J call TRBJ1-1; D unclear. V was shortened by 3 bases and J by 6 bases, with 8 bases between the two germline ends. The CDR3 loop spans 12 amino acids. CDR3 amino acids: CASSFTGSEAFF. For the CDR3, the DNA is TGTGCCAGCAGTTTTACGGGATCTGAAGCTTTCTTT.

This clonotype was picked up a small number of times. The chain has TRBV7-3 and TRBJ2-3; 8 positions match TRBD2. V lost 3 bases and J lost 2; bases outside the gene matches: 4. This CDR3 is 15 amino acids long. Germline V gene lookup returns CDR1 SGHTA and CDR2 FQGTGA. CDR3 in amino acids: CASSFSSGYTDTQYF. The CDR3 bases are TGTGCCAGCAGCTTTTCTAGCGGGTACACAGATACGCAGTATTTT.

This clonotype was detected only a few times. This chain joins TRBV4-1 and TRBJ2-2; D possibly corresponds to TRBD2 (7 bases). Trimming took 8 bases from V and 4 from J, leaving 14 bases between them. CDR1 is MGHRA, CDR2 YSYEKL, per germline. The CDR3 consists of 14 residues. The chain's CDR3 is CASGWGGFTGELFF. DNA for the CDR3: TGCGCCAGCGGGTGGGGGGGCTTCACCGGGGAGCTGTTTTTT.

The gene calls are TRBV29-1 and TRBJ2-7, with TRBD1 matching over 9 bases. V lost 4 bases to trimming and J lost 2 bases; unmatched junction nucleotides: 6. Germline CDR1 SQVTM, CDR2 ANQGSEA. The CDR3 extends over 14 amino acids. The CDR3, as DNA: TGCAGCGTTGTTAGGACAGGGGCTCCCTACGAGCAGTACTTC. Translation gives CSVVRTGAPYEQYF.

This clonotype was seen a handful of times. The chain links TRBV4-3 to TRBJ2-3; 13 positions match TRBD2. V lost 0 bases and J lost 5; bases outside the gene matches: 5. From germline, CDR1 is LGHNA and CDR2 YSLEER. There are 17 residues in the CDR3. The chain's CDR3 is CASSQDSWTSGRDTQYF. The CDR3 nucleotides are TGCGCCAGCAGCCAAGATTCTTGGACTAGCGGGAGAGATACGCAGTATTTT.

This clonotype was counted only a few times. V is TRBV7-9 and J is TRBJ2-1; either TRBD1 or TRBD2 may supply D (5 bases each). Germline loops: CDR1 SEHNR, CDR2 FQNEAQ (reference sequence). With 5 bases removed from V and 2 bases from J, the gap between germline ends came to 19 bases. The CDR3 length is 17 residues. In DNA form, the CDR3 reads TGTGCCAGCAGCCGGGACCTTCTCCCGTCCCCCTACAATGAGCAGTTCTTC. It encodes CASSRDLLPSPYNEQFF.

V is TRBV5-4 and J is TRBJ2-3; possibly TRBD1 for D (6 bases). CDR1 and CDR2 (germline): SGHNT, YYREEE (reference sequence). This CDR3 region has 15 residues. The V end was cut by 0 bases, the J end by 5 bases, with 13 bases between. The CDR3 here is CASSLETGGLDTQYF. Written as DNA, the CDR3 is TGTGCCAGCAGCTTGGAGACAGGAGGACTAGATACGCAGTATTTT.

This clonotype was seen more than once but under ten times. The DNA for the CDR3 is TGTGCCAGCAGTTCTAGGGGACAGGGGATCATCACAGATACGCAGTATTTT. Translation: CASSSRGQGIITDTQYF. The V gene is TRBV27, the J gene TRBJ2-3; 10 nucleotides align to TRBD1. This CDR3 has 17 amino acids. With 4 bases clipped from V and 2 bases from J, the junction kept 9 bases outside the gene matches. Germline loops: CDR1 MNHEY, CDR2 SMNVEV (reference sequence).

The sample holds a few counts of this clonotype. This sequence joins TRBV20-1 and TRBJ2-5, with D possibly matching TRBD2 (7 bases). Trimming removed 0 bases from V and 4 bases from J, with 15 bases in between. Germline-derived CDR1 and CDR2 are DFQATT and SNEGSKA (reference sequence). The CDR3 runs to 15 residues. CDR3 nucleotides: TGCAGTGCTAGAGATGGGGGGGGCGTGGGAGAGACCCAGTACTTC. Its protein is CSARDGGGVGETQYF.

This chain connects TRBV10-3 to TRBJ2-1; tentative D call: TRBD2 (7 bases). The CDR3 is 15 residues long. The germline V gene has CDR1 ENHRY and CDR2 SYGVKD. Trimming took off 2 bases at V and 7 bases at J, with 15 bases between the two ends. The CDR3 here is CAISEDGGLYNEQFF. In DNA form, the CDR3 reads TGTGCCATCAGTGAGGACGGGGGGCTCTATAATGAGCAGTTCTTC.

This clonotype was detected only a few times. The V and J genes are TRBV2 and TRBJ2-3; 11 positions agree with TRBD2. Germline V gives CDR1 SNHLY, CDR2 FYNNEI. The CDR3 is 14 residues long. The V and J ends lost 6 bases and 4 bases, in that order; junction bases with no gene match: 3. CDR3 coding DNA: TGTGCCAGCAGCATACTAGCGGGAGCAGATACGCAGTATTTT. This encodes CASSILAGADTQYF.

This clonotype has a count of ten or more. CDR3 DNA sequence: TGCGCCAGCAGCTCGGACGGAGAGAACACTGAAGCTTTCTTT. Translating gives CASSSDGENTEAFF. The chain joins TRBV5-1 to TRBJ1-1; no firm D call. The V end lost 3 bases, the J end lost 1 base, and 10 bases lay between the germline ends. CDR3 size: 14 residues. Germline CDR1 and CDR2: SGHRS and YFSETQ.

This clonotype was seen more than once but under ten times. This chain connects TRBV4-2 to TRBJ1-1; no firm D call. There are 13 residues in the CDR3. Deletions cut 1 base from V and 9 bases from J, with 12 bases between. Germline CDR1 is LGHNA and CDR2 is YNFKEQ. This CDR3 reads CASSQGGLTKAFF. The CDR3 DNA reads TGTGCCAGCAGCCAAGGGGGTCTAACTAAAGCTTTCTTT.

Only a few counts were recorded for this clonotype. This chain uses TRBV9 with TRBJ1-1, with 7 nucleotides matching TRBD1. V gave up 3 bases and J gave up 1 base; unmatched junction bases: 3. Germline CDR1 and CDR2: SGDLS and YYNGEE. The CDR3 contains 14 residues. Here the CDR3 reads CASSDQGENTEAFF. DNA of the CDR3: TGTGCCAGCAGCGACCAGGGGGAGAACACTGAAGCTTTCTTT. Full variable domain (rest looked up from reference TRBV9 and TRBJ1-1): DSGVTQTPKHLITATGQRVTLRCSPRSGDLSVYWYQQSLDQGLQFLIQYYNGEERAKGNILERFSAQQFPDLHSELNLSSLELGDSALYFCASSDQGENTEAFFGQGTRLTVV.

In its sample, this clonotype was seen a few times. The rearrangement joins TRBV5-1 to TRBJ1-1; D remains unclear. The CDR3 totals 15 residues. With 0 bases removed from V and 2 bases from J, the gap between germline ends came to 11 bases. CDR1 is SGHRS, CDR2 YFSETQ, per germline. The CDR3 loop is CASSLEGSSNTEAFF. DNA for the CDR3: TGCGCCAGCAGCTTGGAAGGTTCCTCCAACACTGAAGCTTTCTTT.

V usage is TRBV12-3 or TRBV12-4 and J usage is TRBJ2-3; perhaps TRBD1 as D (5 bases). The CDR3 has 15 amino acids. V gave up 6 bases and J gave up 3 bases, with 16 bases separating them. The CDR3 region has the DNA TGTGCCAGCAGCTCTGGCGACAGCGTTACAGATACGCAGTATTTT. Protein: CASSSGDSVTDTQYF.